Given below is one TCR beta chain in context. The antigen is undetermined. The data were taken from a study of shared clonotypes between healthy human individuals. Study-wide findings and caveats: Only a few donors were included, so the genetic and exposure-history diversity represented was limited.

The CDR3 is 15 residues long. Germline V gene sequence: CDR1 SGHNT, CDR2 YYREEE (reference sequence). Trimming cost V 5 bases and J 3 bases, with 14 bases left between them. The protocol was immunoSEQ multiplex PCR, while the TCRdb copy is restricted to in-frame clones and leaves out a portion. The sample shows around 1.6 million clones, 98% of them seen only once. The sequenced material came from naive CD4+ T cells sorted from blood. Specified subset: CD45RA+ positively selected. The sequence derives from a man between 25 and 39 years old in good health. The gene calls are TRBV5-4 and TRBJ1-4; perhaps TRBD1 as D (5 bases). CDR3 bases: TGTGCCAGCAGTTCTACAGGCGCATCTAATGAAAAACTGTTTTTT. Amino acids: CASSSTGASNEKLFF.